This TCR beta chain was profiled in a study of CD8+ T cells in alopecia areata. Looking at the study overall: A 6-month off-drug phase came after tofacitinib, which had lasted 6 to 18 months.

V shed 3 bases and J shed 1 base, with 9 bases lying between them. CDR1 is SEHNR and CDR2 is FQNEAQ in the germline V gene (reference sequence). This CDR3 has 14 amino acids. Documented treatment: oral pan-JAK inhibitor, 5-10 mg twice daily. The sequencing template was cDNA reverse transcribed from extracted RNA. Using immunoSEQ multiplex PCR, the repertoire was profiled, and TCRdb retains in-frame clones only, with some absent. The table records fewer than 250,000 clones, roughly three fifths of them present only once. The chain has TRBV7-9 and TRBJ1-1; D call uncertain. The sample consisted of CD4+ T cells sorted from blood, taken around week 50, from a patient treated with tofacitinib. This clonotype originated in a human donor with alopecia areata. The CDR3 loop reads CASSFPWANTEAFF. The CDR3 DNA is TGTGCCAGCAGCTTCCCGTGGGCGAACACTGAAGCTTTCTTT.